These 7 T cell receptor beta chains were sequenced from one sample in a study of siplizumab effects on memory and regulatory T cells. Measured with immunoSEQ multiplex PCR; TCRdb has only the in-frame clones, and not every one. There are roughly 120,000 clones in the sample; about 91% occur only once, and around 0.75% lies in the top ten. Sequencing input: Tregs sorted from blood. The receptors stem from a human donor in good health.

The CDR3 reads CASSVGTVSYEQYF. The CDR3 coding sequence is TGCGCCAGCAGCGTAGGTACAGTTTCCTACGAGCAGTACTTC. V gene TRBV5-1 combines with J gene TRBJ2-7; no definite D call. Germline values: CDR1 SGHRS, CDR2 YFSETQ. Trimming left V 4 bases short and J 1 base short, with 12 bases between. The CDR3 has 14 amino acids.

The chain employs TRBV5-1 and TRBJ2-3; TRBD1 aligns across 8 bases. Germline trimming cut 4 bases from V and 3 bases from J; bases unmatched to any gene: 7. This CDR3 region has 15 residues. Germline V CDR1 and CDR2: SGHRS, YFSETQ. The CDR3 DNA reads TGCGCCAGCAGCCTCTGGACAGGGTGGACAGATACGCAGTATTTT. Its protein product is CASSLWTGWTDTQYF. Drawing the rest from reference TRBV5-1 and TRBJ2-3, the complete variable domain is KAGVTQTPRYLIKTRGQQVTLSCSPISGHRSVSWYQQTPGQGLQFLFEYFSETQRNKGNFPGRFSGRQFSNSRSEMNVSTLELGDSALYLCASSLWTGWTDTQYFGPGTRLTVL.

This chain joins TRBV6-5 and TRBJ2-5; TRBD1 aligns across 9 bases. The CDR3 contains 16 residues. The germline V gene has CDR1 MNHEY and CDR2 SVGAGI. V dropped 0 bases and J dropped 4; count of bases not matched to a gene: 6. CDR3 sequence reads: CASSYSRGQGVETQYF. The CDR3 region has the DNA TGTGCCAGCAGTTACTCGAGGGGACAGGGCGTAGAGACCCAGTACTTC.

The CDR3 sequence: CASSLGGLAGAYEQYF. CDR3 nucleotides: TGCGCCAGCAGCTTGGGAGGACTAGCGGGAGCCTACGAGCAGTACTTC. V is TRBV5-1 and J is TRBJ2-7; 13 bases align to TRBD2. V trimming: 0 bases; J trimming: 2 bases; junction bases outside the gene matches: 2. The germline V gene has CDR1 SGHRS and CDR2 YFSETQ. The CDR3 is 16 amino acids.

This clone was recorded a few times. V is TRBV14 and J is TRBJ1-5; 9 bases align to TRBD1. Germline CDR1 is SGHDN and CDR2 is FVKESK. The CDR3 length is 17 residues. V was clipped by 1 base and J by 7 bases; unmatched bases: 11. This chain's CDR3 is CASSQVALTGGRQPQHF. The CDR3 DNA reads TGTGCCAGCAGCCAAGTTGCCCTTACAGGGGGCAGGCAGCCCCAGCATTTT.

The chain couples TRBV6-5 to TRBJ1-1, with D possibly TRBD1 on 5 matching bases. This CDR3 has 14 residues. Germline assignment: CDR1 MNHEY and CDR2 SVGAGI. V was shortened by 2 bases and J by 7 bases, with 14 bases between the two germline ends. The CDR3 sequence is CASSYSGRGLEAFF. The CDR3 DNA reads TGTGCCAGCAGTTACAGCGGACGGGGACTTGAAGCTTTCTTT.

The chain uses TRBV6-6 and TRBJ1-6, with D possibly being TRBD1 (5 bases). Germline lookup yields CDR1 MNHNY and CDR2 SVGAGI (reference sequence). The CDR3 runs to 14 residues. Trimming took 0 bases from V and 9 from J, leaving 9 bases between them. The CDR3 spells CASSYSDTISPLHF. Here the CDR3 DNA reads TGTGCCAGCAGTTACTCGGACACAATTTCACCCCTCCACTTT.